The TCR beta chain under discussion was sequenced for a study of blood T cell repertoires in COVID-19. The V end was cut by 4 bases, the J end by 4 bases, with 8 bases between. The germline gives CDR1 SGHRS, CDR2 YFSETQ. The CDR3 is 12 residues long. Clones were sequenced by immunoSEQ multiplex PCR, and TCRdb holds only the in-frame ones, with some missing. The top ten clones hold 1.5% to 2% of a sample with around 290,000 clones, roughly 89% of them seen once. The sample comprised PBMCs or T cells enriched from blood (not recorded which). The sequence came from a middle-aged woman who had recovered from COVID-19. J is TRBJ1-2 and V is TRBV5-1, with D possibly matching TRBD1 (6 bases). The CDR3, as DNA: TGCGCCAGCAGCGAGGACAGCTATGGCTACACCTTC. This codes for CASSEDSYGYTF.